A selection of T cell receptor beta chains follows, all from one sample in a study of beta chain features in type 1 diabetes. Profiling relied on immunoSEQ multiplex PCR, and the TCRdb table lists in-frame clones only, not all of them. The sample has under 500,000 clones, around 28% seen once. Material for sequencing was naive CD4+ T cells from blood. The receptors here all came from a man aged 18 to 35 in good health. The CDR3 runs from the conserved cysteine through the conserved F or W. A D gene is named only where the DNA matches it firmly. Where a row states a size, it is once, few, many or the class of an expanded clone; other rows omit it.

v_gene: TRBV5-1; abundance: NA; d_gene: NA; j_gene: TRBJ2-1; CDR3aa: CASSLGTGDSSYNEQFF; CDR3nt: TGCGCCAGCAGCTTGGGGACGGGAGATAGCTCCTACAATGAGCAGTTCTTC
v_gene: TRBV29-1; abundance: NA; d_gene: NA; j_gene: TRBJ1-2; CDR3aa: CSVGQQGGYTF; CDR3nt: TGCAGCGTTGGGCAGCAAGGGGGCTACACCTTC
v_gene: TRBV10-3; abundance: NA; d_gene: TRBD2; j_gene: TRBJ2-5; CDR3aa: CATSSQRGYQETQYF; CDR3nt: TGTGCCACCAGCAGCCAGCGGGGCTACCAAGAGACCCAGTACTTC
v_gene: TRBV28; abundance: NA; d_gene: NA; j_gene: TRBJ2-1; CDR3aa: CASSSAESNNEQFF; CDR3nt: TGTGCCAGCAGTTCAGCTGAGTCTAACAATGAGCAGTTCTTC
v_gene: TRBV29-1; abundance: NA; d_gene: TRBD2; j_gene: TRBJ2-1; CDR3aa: CSVEARLATIYNEQFF; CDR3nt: TGCAGCGTTGAAGCTAGACTAGCGACGATATACAATGAGCAGTTCTTC
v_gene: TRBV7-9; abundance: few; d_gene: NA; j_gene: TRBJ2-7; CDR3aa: CASSASVGRQTYEQYF; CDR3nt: TGTGCCAGCAGCGCCAGCGTGGGTCGGCAGACCTACGAGCAGTACTTC
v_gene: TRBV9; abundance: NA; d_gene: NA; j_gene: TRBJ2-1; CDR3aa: CASSQRPGNYNEQFF; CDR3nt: TGTGCCAGCAGCCAGCGTCCGGGGAACTACAATGAGCAGTTCTTC
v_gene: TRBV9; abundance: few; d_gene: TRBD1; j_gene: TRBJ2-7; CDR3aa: CASSAGTGDFYEQYF; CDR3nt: TGTGCCAGCAGCGCCGGGACAGGCGACTTCTACGAGCAGTACTTC
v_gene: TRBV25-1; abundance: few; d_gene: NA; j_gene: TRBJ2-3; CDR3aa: CASSESGSDTQYF; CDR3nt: TGTGCCAGCAGTGAATCGGGCTCAGATACGCAGTATTTT
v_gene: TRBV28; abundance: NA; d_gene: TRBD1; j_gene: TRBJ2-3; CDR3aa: CASSVQGAGSDTQYF; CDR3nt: TGTGCCAGCAGCGTACAGGGGGCCGGCTCAGATACGCAGTATTTT
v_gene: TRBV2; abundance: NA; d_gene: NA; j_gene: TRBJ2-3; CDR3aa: CASSLDTDTQYF; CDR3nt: TGTGCCAGCAGTCTAGATACAGATACGCAGTATTTT
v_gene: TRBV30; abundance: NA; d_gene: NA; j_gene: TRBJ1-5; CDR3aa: CAWRKWNQPQHF; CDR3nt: TGTGCCTGGAGAAAATGGAATCAGCCCCAGCATTTT
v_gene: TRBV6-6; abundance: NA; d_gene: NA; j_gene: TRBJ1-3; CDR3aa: CASSYSRSSGNTIYF; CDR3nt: TGTGCCAGCAGTTACTCCCGAAGCTCTGGAAACACCATATATTTT
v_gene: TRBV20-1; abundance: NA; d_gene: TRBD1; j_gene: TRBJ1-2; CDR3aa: CSAGTGEGYTF; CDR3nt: TGCAGTGCTGGGACAGGGGAAGGCTACACCTTC
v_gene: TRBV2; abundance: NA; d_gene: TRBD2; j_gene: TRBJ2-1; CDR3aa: CASSGLAGYNEQFF; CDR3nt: TGTGCCAGCAGCGGACTAGCGGGTTACAATGAGCAGTTCTTC
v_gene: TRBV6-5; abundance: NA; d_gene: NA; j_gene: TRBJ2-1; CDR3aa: CASSYSRGENEQFF; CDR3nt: TGTGCCAGCAGTTACTCGAGGGGGGAGAATGAGCAGTTCTTC
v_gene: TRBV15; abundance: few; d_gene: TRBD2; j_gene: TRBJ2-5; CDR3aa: CATSRGAGTSGRVQETQYF; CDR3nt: TGTGCCACCAGCAGAGGGGCCGGGACTAGCGGGAGGGTTCAAGAGACCCAGTACTTC
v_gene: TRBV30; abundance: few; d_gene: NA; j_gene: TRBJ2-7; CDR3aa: CAWSEVPYEQYF; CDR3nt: TGTGCCTGGAGCGAGGTTCCCTACGAGCAGTACTTC
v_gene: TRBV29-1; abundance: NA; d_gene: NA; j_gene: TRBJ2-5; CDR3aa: CSKTGGEETQYF; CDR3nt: TGCAGCAAGACTGGGGGCGAGGAGACCCAGTACTTC
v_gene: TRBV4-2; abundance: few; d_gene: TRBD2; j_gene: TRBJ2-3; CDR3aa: CASSQDVSGRTDTQYF; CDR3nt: TGTGCCAGCAGCCAAGATGTCAGCGGGAGGACAGATACGCAGTATTTT
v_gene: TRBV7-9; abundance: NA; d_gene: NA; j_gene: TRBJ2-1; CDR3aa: CASSEGSSWDEQFF; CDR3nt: TGTGCCAGCAGTGAAGGTTCTAGTTGGGATGAGCAGTTCTTC
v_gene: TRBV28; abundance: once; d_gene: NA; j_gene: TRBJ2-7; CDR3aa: CASSTPGGAEQYF; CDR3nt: TGTGCCAGCAGTACCCCGGGCGGGGCCGAGCAGTACTTC
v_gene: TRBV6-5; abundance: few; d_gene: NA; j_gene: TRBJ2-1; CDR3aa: CASSYPGTGEQFF; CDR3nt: TGTGCCAGCAGTTACCCCGGTACCGGTGAGCAGTTCTTC
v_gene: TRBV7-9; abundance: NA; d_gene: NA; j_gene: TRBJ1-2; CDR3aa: CASSFRGFYGYTF; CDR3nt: TGTGCCAGCAGCTTCAGAGGCTTCTATGGCTACACCTTC
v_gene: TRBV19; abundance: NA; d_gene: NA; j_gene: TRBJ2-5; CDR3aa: CASSLYGTREETQYF; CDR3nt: TGTGCCAGTAGCTTATACGGGACCCGGGAAGAGACCCAGTACTTC
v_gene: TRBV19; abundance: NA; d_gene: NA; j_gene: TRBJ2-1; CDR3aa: CASCNRYNEQFF; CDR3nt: TGTGCCAGTTGTAACAGATACAATGAGCAGTTCTTC
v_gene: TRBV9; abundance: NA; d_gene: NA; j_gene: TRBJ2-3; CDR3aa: CASSVALGWRTDTQYF; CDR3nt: TGTGCCAGCAGCGTAGCCTTGGGGTGGAGGACAGATACGCAGTATTTT
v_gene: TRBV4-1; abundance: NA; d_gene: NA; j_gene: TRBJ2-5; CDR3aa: CASSLWGQETQYF; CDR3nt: TGCGCCAGCAGCCTTTGGGGCCAAGAGACCCAGTACTTC
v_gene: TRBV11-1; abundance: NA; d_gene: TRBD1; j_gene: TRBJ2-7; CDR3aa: CASSLPYWDSMSYEQYF; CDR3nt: TGTGCCAGCAGCTTGCCTTACTGGGACAGTATGAGCTACGAGCAGTACTTC
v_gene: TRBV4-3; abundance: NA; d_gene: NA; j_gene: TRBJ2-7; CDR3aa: CASSRQGSYEQYF; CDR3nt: TGCGCCAGCAGCCGGCAGGGTTCCTACGAGCAGTACTTC
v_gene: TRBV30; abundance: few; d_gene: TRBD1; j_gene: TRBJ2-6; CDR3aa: CAWKRQGPGANVLTF; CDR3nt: TGTGCCTGGAAGCGACAGGGACCTGGGGCCAACGTCCTGACTTTC
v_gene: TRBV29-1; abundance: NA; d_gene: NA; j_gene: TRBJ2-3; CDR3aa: CSVSTGTDTQYF; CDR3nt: TGCAGCGTTTCAACGGGCACAGATACGCAGTATTTT
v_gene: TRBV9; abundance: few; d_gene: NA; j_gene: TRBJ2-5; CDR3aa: CASSESTAGSETQYF; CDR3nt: TGTGCCAGCAGCGAATCAACTGCGGGATCGGAGACCCAGTACTTC
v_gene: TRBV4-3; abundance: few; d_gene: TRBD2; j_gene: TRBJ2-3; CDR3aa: CASSISGRLDTQYF; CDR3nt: TGCGCCAGCAGCATCAGCGGGAGATTAGATACGCAGTATTTT
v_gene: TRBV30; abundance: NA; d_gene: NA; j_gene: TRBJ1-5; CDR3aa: CAWSRRGAGNQPQHF; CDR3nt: TGTGCCTGGAGTCGAAGGGGGGCGGGAAATCAGCCCCAGCATTTT
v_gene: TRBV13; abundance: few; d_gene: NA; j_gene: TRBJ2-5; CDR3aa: CASSPPLGETQYF; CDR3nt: TGTGCCAGCAGCCCCCCGCTAGGAGAGACCCAGTACTTC
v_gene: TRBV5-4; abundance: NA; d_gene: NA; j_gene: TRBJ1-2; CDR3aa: CASSLVHRESNYGYTF; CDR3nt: TGTGCCAGCAGCTTGGTCCACAGGGAATCTAACTATGGCTACACCTTC
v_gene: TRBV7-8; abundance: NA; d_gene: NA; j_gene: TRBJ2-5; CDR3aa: CASSPYAETQYF; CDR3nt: TGTGCCAGCAGCCCTTACGCAGAGACCCAGTACTTC
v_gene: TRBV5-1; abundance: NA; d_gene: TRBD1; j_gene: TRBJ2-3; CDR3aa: CASSAAKGQGSTDTQYF; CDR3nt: TGCGCCAGCAGCGCAGCAAAGGGACAGGGCAGCACAGATACGCAGTATTTT
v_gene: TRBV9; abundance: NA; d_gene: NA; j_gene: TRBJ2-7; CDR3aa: CASSVDGYEQYF; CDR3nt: TGTGCCAGCAGCGTAGACGGATACGAGCAGTACTTC
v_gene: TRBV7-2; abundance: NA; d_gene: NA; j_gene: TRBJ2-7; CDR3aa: CASSFPGGGRAQEQYF; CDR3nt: TGTGCCAGCAGCTTCCCCGGGGGCGGGAGAGCGCAAGAGCAGTACTTC
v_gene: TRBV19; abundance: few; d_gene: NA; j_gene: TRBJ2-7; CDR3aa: CASSMGIPSYEQYF; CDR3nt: TGTGCCAGCAGTATGGGCATTCCTTCCTACGAGCAGTACTTC
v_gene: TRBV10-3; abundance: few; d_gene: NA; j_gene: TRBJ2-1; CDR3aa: CAISGKAANNEQFF; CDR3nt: TGTGCAATCAGTGGAAAAGCTGCAAACAATGAGCAGTTCTTC
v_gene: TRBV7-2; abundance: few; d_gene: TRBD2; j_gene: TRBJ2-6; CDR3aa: CAISGNGANVLTF; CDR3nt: TGTGCCATTAGCGGGAACGGGGCCAACGTCCTGACTTTC
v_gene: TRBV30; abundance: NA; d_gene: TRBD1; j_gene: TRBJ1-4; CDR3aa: CAWSDTGVGEKLFF; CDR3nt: TGTGCCTGGAGTGATACAGGGGTGGGAGAAAAACTGTTTTTT
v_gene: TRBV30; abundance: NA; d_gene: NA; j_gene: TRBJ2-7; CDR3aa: CAWSPGLGYEQYF; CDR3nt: TGTGCCTGGAGCCCAGGGTTGGGTTACGAGCAGTACTTC
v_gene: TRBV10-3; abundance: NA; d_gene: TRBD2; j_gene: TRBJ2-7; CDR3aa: CAISDLAGTYEQYF; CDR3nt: TGTGCCATCAGTGATCTAGCGGGAACCTACGAGCAGTACTTC
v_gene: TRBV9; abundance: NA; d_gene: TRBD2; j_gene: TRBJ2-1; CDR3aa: CASSNGLAETYNEQFF; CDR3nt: TGTGCCAGCAGCAACGGACTAGCGGAAACCTACAATGAGCAGTTCTTC
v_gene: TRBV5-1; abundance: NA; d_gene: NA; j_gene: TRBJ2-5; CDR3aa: CASSLAGNLETQYF; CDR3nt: TGCGCCAGCAGCTTGGCCGGAAACTTAGAGACCCAGTACTTC
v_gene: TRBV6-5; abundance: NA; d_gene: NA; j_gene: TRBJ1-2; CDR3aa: CASSDGSGYTF; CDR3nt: TGTGCCAGCAGTGACGGGAGTGGCTACACCTTC
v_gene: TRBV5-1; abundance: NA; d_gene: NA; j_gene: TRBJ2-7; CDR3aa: CASSLWEKNEQYF; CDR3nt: TGCGCCAGCAGCTTGTGGGAAAAGAACGAGCAGTACTTC
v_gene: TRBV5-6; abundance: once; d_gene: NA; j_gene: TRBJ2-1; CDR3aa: CASSLVSQDSEEQFF; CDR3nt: TGTGCCAGCAGCTTGGTTAGCCAAGATTCTGAAGAGCAGTTCTTC
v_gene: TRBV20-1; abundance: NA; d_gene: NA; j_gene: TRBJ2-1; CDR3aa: CSARDYNEQFF; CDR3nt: TGCAGTGCTAGAGATTACAATGAGCAGTTCTTC
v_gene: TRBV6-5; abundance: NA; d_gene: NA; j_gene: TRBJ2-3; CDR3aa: CASSYSTSDTQYF; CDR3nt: TGTGCCAGCAGTTACTCCACTAGCGATACGCAGTATTTT
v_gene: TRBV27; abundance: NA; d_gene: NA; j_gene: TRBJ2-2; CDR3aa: CASGQLTGQGTGELFF; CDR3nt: TGTGCCAGCGGTCAGCTGACAGGCCAGGGCACCGGGGAGCTGTTTTTT
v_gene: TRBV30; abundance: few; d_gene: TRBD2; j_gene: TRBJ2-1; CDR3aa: CAWSVAKGLGNEQFF; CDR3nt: TGTGCCTGGAGTGTAGCCAAGGGACTAGGCAATGAGCAGTTCTTC
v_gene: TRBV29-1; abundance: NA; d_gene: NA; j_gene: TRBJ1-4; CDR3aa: CSVDTGGDEKLFF; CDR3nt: TGCAGCGTTGATACCGGGGGGGATGAAAAACTGTTTTTT